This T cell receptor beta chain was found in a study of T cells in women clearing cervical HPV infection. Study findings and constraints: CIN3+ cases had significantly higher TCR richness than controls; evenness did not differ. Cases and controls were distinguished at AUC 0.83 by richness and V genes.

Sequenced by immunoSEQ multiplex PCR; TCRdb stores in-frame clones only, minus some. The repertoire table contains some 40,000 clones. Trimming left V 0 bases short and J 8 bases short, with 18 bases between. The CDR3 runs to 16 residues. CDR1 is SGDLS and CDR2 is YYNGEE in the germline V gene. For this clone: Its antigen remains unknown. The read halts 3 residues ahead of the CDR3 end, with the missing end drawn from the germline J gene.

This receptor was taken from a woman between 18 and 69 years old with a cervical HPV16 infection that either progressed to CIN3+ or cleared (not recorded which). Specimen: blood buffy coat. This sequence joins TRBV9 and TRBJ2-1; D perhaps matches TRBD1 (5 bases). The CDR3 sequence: CASSVAQGSLSDEQFF. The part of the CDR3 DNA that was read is TGTGCCAGCAGCGTAGCTCAGGGTTCCCTATCAGATGAG.